The T cell receptor (beta chain) described here comes from a study of blood T cell repertoires in COVID-19. Whole-study context: COVID-19 samples collected from the United States, Italy and Spain covered acute and convalescent phases. T cells, B-cell-depleted T cells, or PBMCs provided the cDNA or gDNA that served as material.

This clone came up once. The data were produced by immunoSEQ multiplex PCR, yet TCRdb's version contains in-frame clones alone and is incomplete. The sample includes approximately 79,000 clones, approximately 90% of them seen just once. This TCR was sampled from a man between 60 and 75 years old with acute or convalescent COVID-19. Sequenced sample: peripheral blood.

CDR3 sequence reads: CASSGEGAAPYGYTF. CDR3 nucleotide sequence: TGTGCCAGCAGTGGGGAGGGTGCAGCTCCCTATGGCTACACCTTC. The chain carries TRBV2 and TRBJ1-2; D is ambiguous. With 4 bases removed from V and 4 bases from J, the gap between germline ends came to 16 bases. The V gene's germline CDR1 is SNHLY and CDR2 FYNNEI. CDR3 length: 15 amino acids.